This T cell receptor beta chain was captured in a study of Graves' ophthalmopathy and Graves' hyperthyroidism. The sequenced template was RNA, covering the TCR beta CDR3 region. An opening RT-PCR round employed HTBI primers and preceded a second-round multiplex PCR. Using its own MiXCR run on the multiplex PCR reads, TCRdb lists one record per CDR3 protein. Of 1 million to 1.3 million distinct CDR3 sequences in the sample, less than 45% were seen once. This CDR3 has 13 residues. Trimming stripped 4 bases from V and 4 bases from J, with 11 bases between. Per the germline V gene, CDR1 is SGHRS and CDR2 is YFSETQ. This clonotype was found a few times. The antigen is unknown. Study results and limitations: Discrimination between ophthalmopathy and stable hyperthyroidism by a 13-signature model showed more than 85% sensitivity and 75% to 84% specificity. The model predicted progression of ophthalmopathy with a sensitivity of roughly 70%, and its specificity was about 72%.

This TCR was sampled from an adult man with Graves' hyperthyroidism. Sequencing was performed on peripheral blood or thyroid tissue (not recorded which). The chain employs TRBV5-1 and TRBJ2-5; no clear D. CDR3 residues: CASSGTPGETQYF. The CDR3 bases are TGCGCCAGCAGCGGAACCCCGGGAGAGACCCAGTACTTC.